The 10 T cell receptor beta chains reported below all come from one sample, sequenced in a study of regulatory T cells in long-lasting Graves disease. Library construction for TCR beta used iRepertoire HTBI primers and Arm-PCR of CDR3 regions. TCRdb re-derived calls from the multiplex PCR reads in MiXCR, one entry per CDR3 protein. The table has 400,000 to 650,000 distinct CDR3 sequences, around 15% seen once. Specified time point: newly diagnosed GD, antithyroid drugs for less than 3 months. The TCR library was prepared using RNA isolated from PBMCs. The same data also contributed to another study, on T cells in Graves' hyperthyroidism and ophthalmopathy.

The source was peripheral blood mononuclear cells (PBMCs), collected at new diagnosis, from a patient treated with antithyroid drugs. These receptors were taken from a woman aged 35-65 years with Graves disease.

CDR3 protein: CASSPGQDNQPQHF. CDR3 sequence (DNA): TGTGCCAGCAGCCCGGGACAGGACAATCAGCCCCAGCATTTT. This sequence joins TRBV7-6 and TRBJ1-5; 8 bases are shared with TRBD1. CDR1 is SGHVS, CDR2 FNYEAQ, per germline. This CDR3 has 14 amino acids. After removal of 5 bases from V and 3 bases from J, the junction contained 3 bases not matched to a gene.

In this sample, this clonotype turned up once. This may arise from a read error, as a much more abundant clone is one base away. The rearrangement links TRBV11-2 to TRBJ2-7, with TRBD2 identical over 10 bases. The germline gives CDR1 SGHAT, CDR2 FQNNGV. The CDR3 sequence is 14 residues long. The CDR3 loop reads CVSTLAGVSYEQYF. The CDR3 coding sequence is TGTGTCAGCACCCTAGCGGGGGTATCCTACGAGCAGTACTTC.

This clonotype was detected ten times or more. The rearrangement uses TRBV12-3 or TRBV12-4 and TRBJ1-1, with D tentatively TRBD1 (5 bases). The CDR3 sequence is 14 residues long. With 6 bases removed from V and 0 bases from J, the gap between germline ends came to 11 bases. The CDR3 spells CASRTDSLNTEAFF. The DNA of the CDR3 is TGTGCCAGCAGAACAGACAGTTTGAACACTGAAGCTTTCTTT.

The chain uses TRBV7-9 and TRBJ1-2; weak D call: TRBD1 (5 bases). CDR1 is SEHNR and CDR2 is FQNEAQ in the germline V gene (reference sequence). The V gene lost 2 bases and the J gene lost 7 bases, with 17 bases spanning the gap. The CDR3 totals 15 residues. The CDR3 nucleotides read TGTGCCAGCAGCTTATCACATCGTGCAGGGAGTGGCTACACCTTC. Translated: CASSLSHRAGSGYTF.

This clonotype was picked up many times. V usage is TRBV11-2 and J usage is TRBJ2-3, with TRBD2 identical over 9 bases. The J segment lost 4 bases and the V segment lost 5 bases, leaving 7 bases of the junction unmatched. The CDR3 covers 15 residues. Germline V gene sequence: CDR1 SGHAT, CDR2 FQNNGV. CDR3 coding DNA: TGTGCCAGCAGCACCGGGGGCGGGGGGGCAGATACGCAGTATTTT. Residues: CASSTGGGGADTQYF.

Worth noting for this clonotype: A much larger clone is a single base away; this may be a read error. V gene TRBV12-3 or TRBV12-4 combines with J gene TRBJ1-2; D is ambiguous. Trimming shortened V by 2 bases and J by 0 bases, and 10 bases separated the two germline ends. CDR3 length: 15 residues. The DNA for the CDR3 is TGTGCCAGCAGTTTACCCCAGTATACTAACTATGGCTACACCTTC. It codes for CASSLPQYTNYGYTF.

The chain couples TRBV19 to TRBJ2-3; perhaps TRBD2 as D (5 bases). The CDR3 has 15 residues. The V gene lost 3 bases and the J gene lost 3 bases, with 13 bases spanning the gap. The germline V gene encodes CDR1 LNHDA and CDR2 SQIVND (reference sequence). The CDR3 coding sequence is TGTGCCAGTAGTATGGGCGGGCTGGGAACAGATACGCAGTATTTT. The encoded protein is CASSMGGLGTDTQYF.

This clonotype occurred many times. The genes are TRBV12-3 or TRBV12-4 and TRBJ1-5, with 7 bases identical to TRBD1. The ends lost 4 bases at V and 6 bases at J; junction bases unmatched: 6. This CDR3 comprises 14 residues. CDR3 protein: CASSSSTGSQPQHF. DNA of the CDR3: TGTGCCAGCAGTTCGTCGACAGGGAGTCAGCCCCAGCATTTT.

The rearrangement uses TRBV20-1 and TRBJ2-7; 7 bases are shared with TRBD2. The J segment lost 4 bases and the V segment lost 0 bases, leaving 9 bases of the junction unmatched. The CDR3 length is 15 residues. Per the germline V gene, CDR1 is DFQATT and CDR2 is SNEGSKA (reference sequence). The CDR3 nucleotides are TGCAGTGCTAGAGATGGAAGCGGGGCGCCGTACGAGCAGTACTTC. Translating gives CSARDGSGAPYEQYF.

This clonotype has only a few counts. The chain employs TRBV6-1 and TRBJ2-1, with D perhaps matching TRBD2 (5 bases). This CDR3 is built from 17 residues. Trimming removed 1 base at V and 8 bases at J, with 21 bases between. The germline CDR1 and CDR2 sequences are MNHNS and SASEGT. This CDR3 reads CASSEGLGLLTPHEQFF. CDR3 nucleotides: TGTGCCAGCAGTGAAGGGCTCGGACTCCTAACCCCCCATGAGCAGTTCTTC.